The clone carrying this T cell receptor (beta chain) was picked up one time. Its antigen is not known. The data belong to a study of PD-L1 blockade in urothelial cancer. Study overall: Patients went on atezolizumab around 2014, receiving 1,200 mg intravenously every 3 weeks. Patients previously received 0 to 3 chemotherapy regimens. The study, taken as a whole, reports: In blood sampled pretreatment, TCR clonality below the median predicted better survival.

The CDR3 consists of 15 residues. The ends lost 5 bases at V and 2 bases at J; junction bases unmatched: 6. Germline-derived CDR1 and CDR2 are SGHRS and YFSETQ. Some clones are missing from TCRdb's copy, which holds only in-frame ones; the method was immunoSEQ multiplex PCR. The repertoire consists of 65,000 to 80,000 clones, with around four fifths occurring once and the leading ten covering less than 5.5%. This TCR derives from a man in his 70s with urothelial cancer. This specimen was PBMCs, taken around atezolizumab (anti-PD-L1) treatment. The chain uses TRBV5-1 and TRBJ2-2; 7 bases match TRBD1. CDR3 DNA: TGCGCCAGCAGTCGCGACAGGGATAACACCGGGGAGCTGTTTTTT. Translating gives CASSRDRDNTGELFF.